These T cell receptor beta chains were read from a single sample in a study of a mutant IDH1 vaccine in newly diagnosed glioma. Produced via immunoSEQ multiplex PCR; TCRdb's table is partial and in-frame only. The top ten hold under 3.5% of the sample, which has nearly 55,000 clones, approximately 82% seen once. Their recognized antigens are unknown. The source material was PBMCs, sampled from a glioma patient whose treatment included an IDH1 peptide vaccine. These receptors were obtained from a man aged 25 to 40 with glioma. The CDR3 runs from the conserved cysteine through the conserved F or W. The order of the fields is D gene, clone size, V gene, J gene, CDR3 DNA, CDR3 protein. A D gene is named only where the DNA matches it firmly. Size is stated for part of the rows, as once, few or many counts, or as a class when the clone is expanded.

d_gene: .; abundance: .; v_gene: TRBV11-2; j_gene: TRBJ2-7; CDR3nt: TGTGCCAGCAGCTTCGAATTTAAAGGAGATGCCTACGAGCAGTACTTC; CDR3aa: CASSFEFKGDAYEQYF
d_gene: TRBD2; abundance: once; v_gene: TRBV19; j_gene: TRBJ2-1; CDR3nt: TGTGCCAGTAGTATGACTAGCGGGGTCATGATGTCGGATGAGCAGTTCTTC; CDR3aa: CASSMTSGVMMSDEQFF
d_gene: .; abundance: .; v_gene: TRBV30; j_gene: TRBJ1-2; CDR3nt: TGTGCCTGCCAAAGGGACGTGGATGGCTACACCTTC; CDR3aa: CACQRDVDGYTF
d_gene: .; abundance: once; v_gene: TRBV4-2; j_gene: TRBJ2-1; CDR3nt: TGTGCCAGCAGCCAAGGGCAGGGGATGGGTGAGCAGTTCTTC; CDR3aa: CASSQGQGMGEQFF
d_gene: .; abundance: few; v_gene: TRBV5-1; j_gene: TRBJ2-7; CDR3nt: TGCGCCAGCAGCTTGGATGAGCGTAGCTCCTACGAGCAGTACTTC; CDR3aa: CASSLDERSSYEQYF
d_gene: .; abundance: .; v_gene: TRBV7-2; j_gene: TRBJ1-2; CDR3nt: TGTGCCAGCAGCCTAGCCAGGGCTGCGGGCTATGGCTACACCTTC; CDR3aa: CASSLARAAGYGYTF
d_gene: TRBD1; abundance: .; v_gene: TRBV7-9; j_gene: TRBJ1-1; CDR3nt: TGTGCCAGCAGCCCGGGACAGGGAGGGAGGAACACTGAAGCTTTCTTT; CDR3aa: CASSPGQGGRNTEAFF
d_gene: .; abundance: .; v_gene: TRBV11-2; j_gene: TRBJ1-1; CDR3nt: TGTGCCAGCAGCTTAGCTGGGGCCGGGGGTACTGAAGCTTTCTTT; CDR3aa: CASSLAGAGGTEAFF
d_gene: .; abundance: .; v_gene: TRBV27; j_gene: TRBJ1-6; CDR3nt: TGTGCCAGCAGTTCCTCCAGATCACCCCTCCACTTT; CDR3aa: CASSSSRSPLHF
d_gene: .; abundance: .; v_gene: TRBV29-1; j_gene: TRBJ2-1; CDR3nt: TGCAGCGTTGGGAGTATTCAGGGGGGCAATGAGCAGTTCTTC; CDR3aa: CSVGSIQGGNEQFF
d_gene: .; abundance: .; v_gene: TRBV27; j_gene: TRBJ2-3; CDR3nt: TGTGCCAGCAGTTTAAGGGCAGGGGTTAACACAGATACGCAGTATTTT; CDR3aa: CASSLRAGVNTDTQYF
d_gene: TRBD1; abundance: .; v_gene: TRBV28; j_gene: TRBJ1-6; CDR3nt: TGTGCCAGCAACGCCGAGGGACAGGGATCCTCACCCCTCCACTTT; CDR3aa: CASNAEGQGSSPLHF
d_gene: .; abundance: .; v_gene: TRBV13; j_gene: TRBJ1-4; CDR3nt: TGTGCCAGCAGCTCCCTCACACGGGAGACCCCATTCGGTGAAAAACTGTTTTTT; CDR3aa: CASSSLTRETPFGEKLFF
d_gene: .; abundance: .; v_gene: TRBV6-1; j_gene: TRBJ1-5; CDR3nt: TGTGCCAGCAGGGGTGGGTTTAGCAATCAGCCCCAGCATTTT; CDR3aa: CASRGGFSNQPQHF
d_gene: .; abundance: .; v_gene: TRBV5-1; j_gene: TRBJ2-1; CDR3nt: TGCGCCAGCAGCTCGCACAGGGTAAATGAGCAGTTCTTC; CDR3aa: CASSSHRVNEQFF
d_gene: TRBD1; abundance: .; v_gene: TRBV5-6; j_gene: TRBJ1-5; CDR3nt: TGTGCCAGCAGTGACAGGGGAAATCAGCCCCAGCATTTT; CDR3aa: CASSDRGNQPQHF
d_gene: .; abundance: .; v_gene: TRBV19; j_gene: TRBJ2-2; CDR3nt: TGTGCCAGTAGTATCCCGACAGTGTCGGACACCGGGGAGCTGTTTTTT; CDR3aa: CASSIPTVSDTGELFF
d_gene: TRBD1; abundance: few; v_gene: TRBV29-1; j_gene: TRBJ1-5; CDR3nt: TGCAGCGTCCTGGACAGGGTTAATCAGCCCCAGCATTTT; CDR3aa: CSVLDRVNQPQHF
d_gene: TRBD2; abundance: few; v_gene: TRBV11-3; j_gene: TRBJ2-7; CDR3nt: TGTGCCAGCAGCTTCAGCGGGGGGGCCTACGAGCAGTACTTC; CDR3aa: CASSFSGGAYEQYF